This TCR beta chain emerged from a study of shared clonotypes between healthy human individuals. Findings of the study overall: Only a few donors were included, so the genetic and exposure-history diversity represented was limited.

This CDR3 has 13 amino acids. Germline lookup yields CDR1 LNHDA and CDR2 SQIVND (reference sequence). V was shortened by 3 bases and J by 6 bases, with 11 bases between the two germline ends. Regarding this clone: Its antigen is unidentified.

Genomic DNA belonging to each subset was distributed in equal measure over several immunoSEQ plates. Sequencing was performed with immunoSEQ multiplex PCR; in TCRdb, only in-frame clones are kept and a portion is missing. Among more than 400,000 clones listed, approximately 81% were seen once. The gene calls are TRBV19 and TRBJ1-2, with D unclear. The sample taken for sequencing was PBMCs. This receptor was identified in a woman in her thirties or forties in good health. Some clones in this sample may be carry-over from other donors' samples. The CDR3 loop is CASSILGIDGYTF. CDR3 in DNA: TGTGCCAGTAGTATTCTAGGGATCGATGGCTACACCTTC. The complete variable domain, with remaining parts taken from reference TRBV19 and TRBJ1-2, reads DGGITQSPKYLFRKEGQNVTLSCEQNLNHDAMYWYRQDPGQGLRLIYYSQIVNDFQKGDIAEGYSVSREKKESFPLTVTSAQKNPTAFYLCASSILGIDGYTFGSGTRLTVV.